The rows below give T cell receptor beta chains drawn from one sample of a study of blood T cell repertoires in COVID-19. Data came from immunoSEQ multiplex PCR; TCRdb stores just in-frame clones and leaves some out. The sample consists of 95,000 to 150,000 clones, approximately 85% of them appearing once. Sequencing used peripheral blood. These TCRs come from a human donor in a cohort sampled during active COVID-19. The CDR3 runs from the conserved cysteine through the conserved F or W. A D gene is named only where the DNA matches it firmly. Expanded clones get a size class; other rows say once, few or many, or leave the size out.

>TRBD1|-|TRBJ2-2|TRBV5-6
CASRSGGRTGELFF
TGTGCCAGCAGATCAGGGGGAAGAACCGGGGAGCTGTTTTTT
>TRBD1|-|TRBJ2-5|TRBV5-6
CASSLEQGETQYF
TGTGCCAGCAGCTTGGAACAGGGGGAGACCCAGTACTTC
>-|few|TRBJ1-5|TRBV7-2
CASSLSRGYNQPQHF
TGTGCCAGCAGCTTAAGCAGGGGCTACAATCAGCCCCAGCATTTT
>-|-|TRBJ2-5|TRBV4-2
CASSQVRGGAEETQYF
TGTGCCAGCAGCCAAGTAAGAGGGGGGGCAGAAGAGACCCAGTACTTC
>TRBD1|-|TRBJ2-2|TRBV2
CASSSFSGRGNSGELFF
TGTGCCAGCAGTTCCTTTTCGGGCAGGGGGAATTCCGGGGAGCTGTTTTTT
>-|once|TRBJ2-7|TRBV10-3
CAISEASSHEQYF
TGTGCCATCAGTGAAGCCTCTTCCCACGAGCAGTACTTC
>TRBD1|-|TRBJ1-6|TRBV4-1
CASSRDRRNSPLHF
TGCGCCAGCAGCAGGGACAGGAGGAATTCACCCCTCCACTTT
>-|-|TRBJ2-3|TRBV5-1
CASSLLGSRSDTQYF
TGCGCCAGCAGCTTGTTGGGCAGCCGATCAGATACGCAGTATTTT
>TRBD2|-|TRBJ2-4|TRBV11-2
CASSLDYGSGGFQYF
TGTGCCAGCAGCTTAGATTATGGTAGCGGGGGGTTTCAGTACTTC
>TRBD1|-|TRBJ1-6|TRBV27
CASSLSQGVGYNSPLHF
TGTGCCAGCAGTTTATCCCAGGGGGTAGGGTATAATTCACCCCTCCACTTT
>TRBD1|-|TRBJ2-5|TRBV18
CASSRTQGVETQYF
TGTGCCAGCTCACGAACACAGGGGGTCGAGACCCAGTACTTC
>TRBD1|-|TRBJ2-1|TRBV7-9
CASSSPGQGFYNEQFF
TGTGCCAGCAGCTCTCCGGGACAGGGGTTCTACAATGAGCAGTTCTTC
>-|-|TRBJ2-3|TRBV5-1
CASRDGGGTDTQYF
TGCGCCAGCCGTGACGGGGGAGGCACAGATACGCAGTATTTT
>TRBD2|-|TRBJ2-1|TRBV7-2
CASSLAQGLAGYNEQFF
TGTGCCAGCAGCTTAGCCCAGGGACTAGCGGGGTACAATGAGCAGTTCTTC
>-|-|TRBJ1-1|TRBV19
CASSNQRNTEAFF
TGTGCCAGTAGTAACCAGCGAAACACTGAAGCTTTCTTT
>-|-|TRBJ2-1|TRBV19
CASSIDPREKQFF
TGTGCCAGTAGTATAGATCCCCGGGAGAAGCAGTTCTTC
>TRBD2|-|TRBJ2-7|TRBV27
CASRRAGGPYEQYF
TGTGCCAGCAGAAGAGCGGGGGGTCCCTACGAGCAGTACTTC
>TRBD1|-|TRBJ2-1|TRBV6-2/TRBV6-3
CASSRPSGQGGNEQFF
TGTGCCAGCAGCCGGCCCTCCGGACAGGGAGGAAATGAGCAGTTCTTC
>-|-|TRBJ1-2|TRBV6-5
CASGRLDGYTF
TGTGCCAGCGGGCGTTTGGATGGCTACACCTTC
>-|-|TRBJ2-6|TRBV16
CASSQGGSSGANVLTF
TGTGCCAGCAGCCAAGGGGGGAGCTCTGGGGCCAACGTCCTGACTTTC
>-|-|TRBJ1-2|TRBV2
CASSEAQGYTF
TGTGCCAGCAGTGAAGCACAGGGCTACACCTTC
>TRBD2|-|TRBJ2-3|TRBV18
CASSPPLAGEDTQYF
TGTGCCAGCTCACCACCGTTAGCGGGGGAAGATACGCAGTATTTT
>TRBD1|-|TRBJ1-2|TRBV5-1
CASSQQTGEASYGYTF
TGCGCCAGCAGCCAACAGACAGGGGAAGCGTCCTATGGCTACACCTTC
>TRBD2|few|TRBJ2-3|TRBV2
CASSPSGGSTDTQYF
TGTGCCAGCAGTCCTAGCGGCGGAAGCACAGATACGCAGTATTTT
>-|-|TRBJ2-1|TRBV7-8
CASSYDGSSWNEQFF
TGTGCCAGCAGCTACGACGGGTCCTCATGGAATGAGCAGTTCTTC
>TRBD2|-|TRBJ2-1|TRBV11-3
CASSLDHGTSGVEQFF
TGTGCCAGCAGCTTAGACCACGGGACTAGCGGGGTTGAGCAGTTCTTC
>-|-|TRBJ2-6|TRBV9
CASSVDSGANVLTF
TGTGCCAGCAGCGTAGATAGTGGGGCCAACGTCCTGACTTTC
>-|-|TRBJ2-2|TRBV11-3
CASSLGDRQDTGELFF
TGTGCCAGCAGCTTAGGAGACAGACAGGACACCGGGGAGCTGTTTTTT
>TRBD1|once|TRBJ1-6|TRBV5-1
CASSSGQWVNSPLHF
TGCGCCAGCAGCTCGGGACAGTGGGTCAATTCACCCCTCCACTTT
>-|-|TRBJ1-5|TRBV6-1
CASSDPREGDQPQHF
TGTGCCAGCAGTGATCCTAGGGAGGGAGATCAGCCCCAGCATTTT
>TRBD1|-|TRBJ2-1|TRBV11-2
CASSWTGGAYNEQFF
TGTGCCAGCAGCTGGACAGGGGGCGCCTACAATGAGCAGTTCTTC
>TRBD1|few|TRBJ2-7|TRBV7-9
CASSLRQGVYEQYF
TGTGCCAGCAGCTTACGACAGGGGGTATACGAGCAGTACTTC
>-|-|TRBJ1-1|TRBV9
CASSVPGTEAFF
TGTGCCAGCAGCGTCCCCGGGACAGAAGCTTTCTTT
>-|-|TRBJ1-3|TRBV7-2
CASSPGGENRNTIYF
TGTGCCAGCAGCCCGGGCGGGGAAAATAGAAACACCATATATTTT
>TRBD1|-|TRBJ2-5|TRBV6-1
CASSESGTGWETQYF
TGTGCCAGCAGTGAATCCGGGACAGGTTGGGAGACCCAGTACTTC
>TRBD1|once|TRBJ2-1|TRBV3-1/TRBV3-2
CASSQDRGSYNEQFF
TGTGCCAGCAGCCAGGACAGGGGGTCCTACAATGAGCAGTTCTTC
>-|-|TRBJ1-3|TRBV6-5
CASIGGAGNTIYF
TGTGCCAGCATAGGAGGGGCCGGAAACACCATATATTTT
>TRBD1|once|TRBJ1-1|TRBV6-5
CASSSGTGGFGAFF
TGTGCCAGCAGTTCCGGGACAGGGGGTTTCGGAGCTTTCTTT
>TRBD1|-|TRBJ2-5|TRBV10-3
CAISESTGQGGRETQYF
TGTGCCATCAGTGAGTCTACGGGACAGGGGGGAAGAGAGACCCAGTACTTC
>TRBD2|-|TRBJ2-3|TRBV4-2
CASSQQGLAGVPDTQYF
TGTGCCAGCAGCCAACAAGGACTAGCGGGGGTCCCGGATACGCAGTATTTT
>-|few|TRBJ1-5|TRBV10-2
CASSAAASNQPQHF
TGCGCCAGCAGTGCGGCGGCTAGCAATCAGCCCCAGCATTTT
>-|-|TRBJ2-1|TRBV2
CASSGGQSYNEQFF
TGTGCCAGCAGTGGCGGACAGTCCTACAATGAGCAGTTCTTC
>TRBD1|few|TRBJ1-4|TRBV2
CASSRGQANNEKLFF
TGTGCCAGCAGCAGAGGACAGGCGAATAATGAAAAACTGTTTTTT
>TRBD1|-|TRBJ2-7|TRBV7-9
CASSSRAGQATYEQYF
TGTGCCAGCAGCTCCCGGGCGGGACAGGCAACCTACGAGCAGTACTTC
>TRBD1|-|TRBJ2-5|TRBV6-1
CASSEYPGQQETQYF
TGTGCCAGCAGTGAGTACCCGGGACAGCAAGAGACCCAGTACTTC
>TRBD2|-|TRBJ2-1|TRBV29-1
CSVGPGGTSGDNEQFF
TGCAGCGTTGGCCCAGGGGGGACTAGCGGGGACAATGAGCAGTTCTTC
>TRBD1|-|TRBJ2-7|TRBV11-3
CASSLSGTGAYEQYF
TGTGCCAGCAGCTTATCCGGGACAGGAGCCTACGAGCAGTACTTC
>-|few|TRBJ2-3|TRBV5-1
CASSYYGTDTQYF
TGCGCCAGCAGCTACTACGGCACAGATACGCAGTATTTT
>-|-|TRBJ1-6|TRBV9
CASSGPKQRRGSYNSPLHF
TGTGCCAGCAGCGGGCCCAAGCAGCGCAGGGGCTCCTATAATTCACCCCTCCACTTT
>TRBD1|-|TRBJ1-5|TRBV7-8
CASSTRQGGQPQHF
TGTGCCAGCAGCACTCGACAGGGCGGACAGCCCCAGCATTTT
>-|-|TRBJ2-5|TRBV10-1
CASSLPGRKGSETQYF
TGCGCCAGCAGCCTACCAGGCAGAAAGGGGTCAGAGACCCAGTACTTC
>-|-|TRBJ1-1|TRBV6-2/TRBV6-3
CASSYSGQGPEAFF
TGTGCCAGCAGTTACTCTGGGCAGGGCCCTGAAGCTTTCTTT
>-|-|TRBJ1-2|TRBV14
CASSQTTGFPNYGYTF
TGTGCCAGCAGCCAAACTACAGGGTTTCCTAACTATGGCTACACCTTC